This TCR beta chain emerged from a study of cytomegalovirus exposure and HLA in healthy donors. The trim removed 5 bases at V and 8 bases at J, leaving 9 bases unmatched. This CDR3 has 15 residues. The V gene's germline CDR1 is SGHAT and CDR2 FQNNGV. The PCR used 60 Vbeta and 13 Jbeta primers. TCRdb's copy holds only in-frame clones and misses some; the assay was immunoSEQ multiplex PCR. The table shows 170,000 or so clones, with 60% to 80% occurring only once. The chain employs TRBV11-2 and TRBJ1-4, with 9 bases identical to TRBD1. Sequenced sample: PBMCs. This clonotype was obtained from a woman in her forties or fifties in good health and CMV-seropositive. The CDR3 reads CASSANRGRPEKLFF. The CDR3 DNA reads as TGTGCCAGCAGCGCCAACAGGGGGCGACCAGAAAAACTGTTTTTT.